This is a list of T cell receptor beta chains from one sample in a study of blood T cell repertoires in COVID-19. Assay: immunoSEQ multiplex PCR; the TCRdb copy retains only in-frame clones and omits some. The table has over 200,000 clones, 70% to 85% seen once; the top ten hold about 2.1%. Sequenced material: peripheral blood. These receptor sequences come from a man in his forties who had recovered from COVID-19. CDR3s include the opening cysteine and the closing phenylalanine or tryptophan. Fields, in order: CDR3 DNA, CDR3 protein, V gene, clone size, D gene, J gene. The D gene is left open where the match is weak. For some rows the clone size is stated as once, few or many, or as a class when expanded; others skip it.

TGTGCCAGCAGCTCCCGAGGTAGCGGGAGGTACAATGAGCAGTTCTTC | CASSSRGSGRYNEQFF | TRBV6-2/TRBV6-3 | - | TRBD2 | TRBJ2-1
TGCAGCGTTGAAGGCCGGAACAGGGAAACCGGGGAGCTGTTTTTT | CSVEGRNRETGELFF | TRBV29-1 | - | - | TRBJ2-2
TGTGCCAGCAGTTACTCGGGCAGGGGAAATGAAAAACTGTTTTTT | CASSYSGRGNEKLFF | TRBV6-2/TRBV6-3 | once | - | TRBJ1-4
TGTGCCAGCAGCCCCCTTAGGGGACTCCCCCAAGAGACCCAGTACTTC | CASSPLRGLPQETQYF | TRBV3-1/TRBV3-2 | - | - | TRBJ2-5
TGTGCCAGCAGCCGCGTGGCACCTAGCAATTCACCCCTCCACTTT | CASSRVAPSNSPLHF | TRBV5-6 | - | - | TRBJ1-6
TGTGCCAGCAGCTCGACAAACTCTGGAAACACCATATATTTT | CASSSTNSGNTIYF | TRBV7-2 | once | - | TRBJ1-3
TGTGCCAGCAGTTTATGGGGGGGGTACGAGCAGTACTTC | CASSLWGGYEQYF | TRBV12-3/TRBV12-4 | - | TRBD2 | TRBJ2-7
TGTGCCAGTAGTACCCTAGCGGGAGGGCCTCGGGAGCAGTACTTC | CASSTLAGGPREQYF | TRBV19 | few | TRBD2 | TRBJ2-7
TGCGCCAGCAGCCGAGAACCGGGACAGGGGGCCAGGGGTGATGAGCAGTTCTTC | CASSREPGQGARGDEQFF | TRBV4-1 | many | TRBD1 | TRBJ2-1
TGTGCCAGCAGCCCCCCCCCGGGACAGGGAGCAACTAATGAAAAACTGTTTTTT | CASSPPPGQGATNEKLFF | TRBV28 | - | TRBD1 | TRBJ1-4
TGTGCCATCAGTGAGACCCAACGGGACACTGAAGCTTTCTTT | CAISETQRDTEAFF | TRBV10-3 | - | - | TRBJ1-1
TGTGCCAGCAGTATCTTTAAAGGACAGGGAGCGGGGGCTTTCTTT | CASSIFKGQGAGAFF | TRBV6-5 | few | TRBD1 | TRBJ1-1
TGTGCCAGTAGTATAAGGGGGCAGGGGCTTTCTGGGGCCAACGTCCTGACTTTC | CASSIRGQGLSGANVLTF | TRBV19 | - | TRBD1 | TRBJ2-6
TGTGCCAGCAGCCTGCGGGGACTACAATCCACCGGGGAGCTGTTTTTT | CASSLRGLQSTGELFF | TRBV7-2 | - | TRBD2 | TRBJ2-2
TGCGCCAGCAGCTTGTTTCCAGGGGCCGGTCGTGGCTACACCTTC | CASSLFPGAGRGYTF | TRBV5-1 | - | - | TRBJ1-2
TGTGCCAGCAGCCAAGAAGCCGGGACAGCGAATTCACCCCTCCACTTT | CASSQEAGTANSPLHF | TRBV7-6 | - | TRBD1 | TRBJ1-6
TGTGCCAGCAGCGTAGCCGAGACAGTATCCTATGGCTACACCTTC | CASSVAETVSYGYTF | TRBV9 | once | - | TRBJ1-2
TGTGCCAGCAGCCCATCGGCGGGGCCCTCCTACAATGAGCAGTTCTTC | CASSPSAGPSYNEQFF | TRBV7-2 | - | - | TRBJ2-1
TGTGCCAGCAGCTTCCCCGGACTCCCATCTTACAATGAGCAGTTCTTC | CASSFPGLPSYNEQFF | TRBV13 | - | - | TRBJ2-1
TGTGCCAGCAGTTTAGGTGGGGGGGCAGTCTACAATGAGCAGTTCTTC | CASSLGGGAVYNEQFF | TRBV27 | - | - | TRBJ2-1
TGTGCCAGCAGCTTGTCCCTAAATGAAAAACTGTTTTTT | CASSLSLNEKLFF | TRBV5-4 | - | - | TRBJ1-4
TGTGCCAGCAGCCTGCGGGGAGCGGGAGTTCCCAATGAGCAGTTCTTC | CASSLRGAGVPNEQFF | TRBV11-2 | - | TRBD2 | TRBJ2-1
TGCGCCAGCAGCCATACGGTGGCACGGGAGAACACTGAAGCTTTCTTT | CASSHTVARENTEAFF | TRBV4-3 | - | - | TRBJ1-1
TGTGCCAGCAGGGGACTAGCGGGGCCCACCTACGAGCAGTACTTC | CASRGLAGPTYEQYF | TRBV6-5 | - | TRBD2 | TRBJ2-7